This paragraph covers one T cell receptor (beta chain) sequence. The antigen is not known. Unstimulated Tregs (CD4+CD25+CD127-) and CD4+CD25- non-Tregs were sorted from PBMCs. The protocol was immunoSEQ multiplex PCR, while the TCRdb copy is restricted to in-frame clones and leaves out a portion. The data show over 45,000 clones, and the top ten clones hold around 0.91%. The data originate from a study of Tregs in tolerant kidney transplant recipients. Study-level findings and limits: Validation in larger populations is needed because few patients were studied.

The receptor was derived from a human donor who received a combined kidney and bone marrow transplant. The sequences come from CD4+ T cells from blood, collected before the transplant.

The CDR3 loop is CASSPIGQGDGYTF. The covered CDR3 bases are TGTGCCAGCTCACCTATAGGACAGGGGGACGGC. The chain combines TRBV18 with TRBJ1-2; TRBD1 aligns across 10 bases. Sequencing ends 3 residues short of the CDR3 end; the germline J gene provides the rest. This CDR3 is built from 14 residues. The V gene's germline CDR1 is KGHSH and CDR2 LQKENI.